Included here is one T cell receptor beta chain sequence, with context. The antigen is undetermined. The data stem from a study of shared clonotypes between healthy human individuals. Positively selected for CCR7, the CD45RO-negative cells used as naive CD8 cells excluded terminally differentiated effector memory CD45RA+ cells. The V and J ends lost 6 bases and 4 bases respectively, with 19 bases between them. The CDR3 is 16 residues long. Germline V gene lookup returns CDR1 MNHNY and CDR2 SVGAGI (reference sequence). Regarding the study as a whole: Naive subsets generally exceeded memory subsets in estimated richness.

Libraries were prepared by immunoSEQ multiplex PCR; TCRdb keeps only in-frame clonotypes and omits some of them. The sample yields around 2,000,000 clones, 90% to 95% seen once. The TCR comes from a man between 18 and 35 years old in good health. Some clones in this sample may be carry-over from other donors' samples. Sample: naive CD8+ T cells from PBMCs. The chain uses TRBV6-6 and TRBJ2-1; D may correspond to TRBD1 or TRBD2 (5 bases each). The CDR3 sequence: CASSEGRRYPYNEQFF. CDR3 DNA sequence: TGTGCCAGCAGCGAGGGACGCCGGTATCCGTACAATGAGCAGTTCTTC.